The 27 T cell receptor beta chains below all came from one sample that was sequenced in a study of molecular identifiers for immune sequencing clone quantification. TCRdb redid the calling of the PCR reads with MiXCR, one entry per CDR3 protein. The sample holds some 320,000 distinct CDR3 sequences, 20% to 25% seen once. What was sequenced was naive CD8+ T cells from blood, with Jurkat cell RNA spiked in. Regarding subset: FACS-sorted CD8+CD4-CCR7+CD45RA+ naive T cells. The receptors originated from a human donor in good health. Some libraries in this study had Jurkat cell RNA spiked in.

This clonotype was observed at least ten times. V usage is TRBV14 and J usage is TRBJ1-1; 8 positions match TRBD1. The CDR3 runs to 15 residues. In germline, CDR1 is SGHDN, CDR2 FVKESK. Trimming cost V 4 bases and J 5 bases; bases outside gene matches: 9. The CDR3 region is CASSPWTGMGTEAFF. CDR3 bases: TGTGCCAGCAGCCCGTGGACAGGGATGGGAACTGAAGCTTTCTTT.

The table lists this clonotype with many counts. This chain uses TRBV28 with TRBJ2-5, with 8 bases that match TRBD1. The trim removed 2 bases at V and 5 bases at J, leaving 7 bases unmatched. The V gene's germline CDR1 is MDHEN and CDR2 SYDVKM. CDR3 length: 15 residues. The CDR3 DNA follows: TGTGCCAGCAGTTTAACGGCCAGGGGGCGTGAGACCCAGTACTTC. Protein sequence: CASSLTARGRETQYF.

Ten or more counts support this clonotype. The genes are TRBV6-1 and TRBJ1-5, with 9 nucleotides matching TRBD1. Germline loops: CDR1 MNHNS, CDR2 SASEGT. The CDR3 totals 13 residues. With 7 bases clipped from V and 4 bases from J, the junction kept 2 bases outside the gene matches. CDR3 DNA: TGTGCCAGCAACGGACAGGGGAATCAGCCCCAGCATTTT. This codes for CASNGQGNQPQHF.

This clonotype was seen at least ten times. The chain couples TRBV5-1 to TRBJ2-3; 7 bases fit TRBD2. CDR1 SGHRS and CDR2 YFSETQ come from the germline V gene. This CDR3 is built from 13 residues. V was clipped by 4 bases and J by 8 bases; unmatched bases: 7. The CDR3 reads CASSPLGGSTQYF. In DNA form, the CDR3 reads TGCGCCAGCAGCCCCCTCGGGGGGAGTACGCAGTATTTT.

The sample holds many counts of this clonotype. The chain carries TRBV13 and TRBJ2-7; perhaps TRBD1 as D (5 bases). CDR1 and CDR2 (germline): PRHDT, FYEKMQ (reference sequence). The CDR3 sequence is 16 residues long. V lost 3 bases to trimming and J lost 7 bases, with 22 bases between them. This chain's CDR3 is CASSFSGTGFDVEQYF. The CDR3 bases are TGTGCCAGCAGCTTTTCCGGTACAGGATTCGATGTGGAGCAGTACTTC.

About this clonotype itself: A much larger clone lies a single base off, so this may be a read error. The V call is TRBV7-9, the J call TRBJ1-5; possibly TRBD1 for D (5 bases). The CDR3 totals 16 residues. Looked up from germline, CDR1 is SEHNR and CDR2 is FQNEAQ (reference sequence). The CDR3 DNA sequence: TGTGCCGGCAGCTCAAACCAGGGTAGCGGCAATCAGCCCCAGCATTTT. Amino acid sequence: CAGSSNQGSGNQPQHF.

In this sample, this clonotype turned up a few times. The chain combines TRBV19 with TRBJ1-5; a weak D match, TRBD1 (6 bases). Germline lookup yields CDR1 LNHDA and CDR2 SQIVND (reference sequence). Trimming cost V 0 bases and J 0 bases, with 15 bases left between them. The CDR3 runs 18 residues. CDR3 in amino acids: CASSIEDRAGLSNQPQHF. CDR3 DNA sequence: TGTGCCAGTAGTATAGAGGACAGAGCCGGCCTTAGCAATCAGCCCCAGCATTTT.

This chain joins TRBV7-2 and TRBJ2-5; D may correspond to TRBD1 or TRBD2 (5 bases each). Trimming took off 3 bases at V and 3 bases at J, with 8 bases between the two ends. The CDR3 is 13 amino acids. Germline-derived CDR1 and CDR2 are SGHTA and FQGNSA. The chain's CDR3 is CASSFWGKETQYF. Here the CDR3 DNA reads TGTGCCAGCAGCTTTTGGGGGAAAGAGACCCAGTACTTC.

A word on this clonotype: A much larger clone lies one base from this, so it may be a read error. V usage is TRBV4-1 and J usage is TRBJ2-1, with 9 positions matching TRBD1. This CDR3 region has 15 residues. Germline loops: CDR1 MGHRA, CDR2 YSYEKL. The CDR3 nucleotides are TGCGCCAGCAGCCAAGATAAGGGACAGGGAAATGAGCAGCTCTTC. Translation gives CASSQDKGQGNEQLF.

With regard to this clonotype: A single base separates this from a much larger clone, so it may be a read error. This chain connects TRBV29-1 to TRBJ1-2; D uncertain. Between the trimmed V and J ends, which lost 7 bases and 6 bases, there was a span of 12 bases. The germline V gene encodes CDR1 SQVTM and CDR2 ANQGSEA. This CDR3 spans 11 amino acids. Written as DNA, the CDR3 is TGCAGCGCCCGAGGCGGTAATGGCTACACCTTC. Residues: CSARGGNGYTF.

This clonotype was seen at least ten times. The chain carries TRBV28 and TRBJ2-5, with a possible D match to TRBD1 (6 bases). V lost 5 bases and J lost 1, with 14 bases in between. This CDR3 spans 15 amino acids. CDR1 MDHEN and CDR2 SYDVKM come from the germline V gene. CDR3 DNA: TGTGCCAGCAGTCCTCCCGGACAGATCCAAGAGACCCAGTACTTC. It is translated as CASSPPGQIQETQYF.

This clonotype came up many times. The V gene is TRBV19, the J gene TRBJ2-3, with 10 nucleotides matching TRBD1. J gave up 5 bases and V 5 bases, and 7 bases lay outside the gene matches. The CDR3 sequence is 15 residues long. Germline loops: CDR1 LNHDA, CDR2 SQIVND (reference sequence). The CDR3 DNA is TGTGCCAGTAGTCTGACAGGGGGCGGTGGAGATACGCAGTATTTT. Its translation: CASSLTGGGGDTQYF. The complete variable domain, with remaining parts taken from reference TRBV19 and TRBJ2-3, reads DGGITQSPKYLFRKEGQNVTLSCEQNLNHDAMYWYRQDPGQGLRLIYYSQIVNDFQKGDIAEGYSVSREKKESFPLTVTSAQKNPTAFYLCASSLTGGGGDTQYFGPGTRLTVL.

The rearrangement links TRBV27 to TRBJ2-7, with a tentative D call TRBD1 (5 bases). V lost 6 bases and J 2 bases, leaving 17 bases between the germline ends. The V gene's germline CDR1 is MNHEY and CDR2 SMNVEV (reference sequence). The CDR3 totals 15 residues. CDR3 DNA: TGTGCCAGCAGCCCGGAATTGACAGAAACCTACGAGCAGTACTTC. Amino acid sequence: CASSPELTETYEQYF.

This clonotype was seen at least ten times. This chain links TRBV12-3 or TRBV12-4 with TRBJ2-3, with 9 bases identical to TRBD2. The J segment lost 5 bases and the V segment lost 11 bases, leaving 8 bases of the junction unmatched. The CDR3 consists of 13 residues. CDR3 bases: TGTGCCTCCCGCGGGGGGGAGGGAGATACGCAGTATTTT. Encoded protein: CASRGGEGDTQYF.

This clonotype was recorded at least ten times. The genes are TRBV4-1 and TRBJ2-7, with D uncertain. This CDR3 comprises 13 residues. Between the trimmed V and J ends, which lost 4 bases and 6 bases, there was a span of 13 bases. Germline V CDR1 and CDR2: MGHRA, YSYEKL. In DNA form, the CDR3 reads TGCGCCAGCAGCCTGGCTAGTTTGGGCGAGCAGTACTTC. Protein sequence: CASSLASLGEQYF.

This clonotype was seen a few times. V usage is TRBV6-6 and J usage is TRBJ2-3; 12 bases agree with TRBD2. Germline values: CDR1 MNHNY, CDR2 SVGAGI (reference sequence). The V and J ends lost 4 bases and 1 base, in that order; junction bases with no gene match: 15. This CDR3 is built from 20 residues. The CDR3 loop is CASSFQRLAGEGFGTDTQYF. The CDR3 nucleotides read TGTGCCAGCAGTTTTCAACGACTAGCGGGAGAGGGTTTTGGCACAGATACGCAGTATTTT.

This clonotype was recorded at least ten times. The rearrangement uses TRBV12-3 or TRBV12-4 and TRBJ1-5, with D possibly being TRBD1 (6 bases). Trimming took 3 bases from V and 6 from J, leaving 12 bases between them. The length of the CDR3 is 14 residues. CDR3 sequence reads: CASSFAGAGQPQHF. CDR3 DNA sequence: TGTGCCAGCAGTTTTGCAGGGGCAGGTCAGCCCCAGCATTTT.

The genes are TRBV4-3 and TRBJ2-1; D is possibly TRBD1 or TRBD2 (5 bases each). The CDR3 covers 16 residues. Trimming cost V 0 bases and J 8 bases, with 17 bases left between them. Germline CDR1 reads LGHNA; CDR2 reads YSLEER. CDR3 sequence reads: CASSQDRVGAWDEQFF. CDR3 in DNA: TGCGCCAGCAGCCAAGATAGGGTCGGGGCGTGGGATGAGCAGTTCTTC.

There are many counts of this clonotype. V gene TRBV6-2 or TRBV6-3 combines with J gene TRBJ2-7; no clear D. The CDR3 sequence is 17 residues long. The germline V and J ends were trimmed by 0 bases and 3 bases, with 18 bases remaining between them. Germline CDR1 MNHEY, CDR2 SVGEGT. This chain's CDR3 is CASSYSIVPEQFYEQYF. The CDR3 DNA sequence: TGTGCCAGCAGTTACTCGATAGTCCCGGAACAGTTCTACGAGCAGTACTTC.

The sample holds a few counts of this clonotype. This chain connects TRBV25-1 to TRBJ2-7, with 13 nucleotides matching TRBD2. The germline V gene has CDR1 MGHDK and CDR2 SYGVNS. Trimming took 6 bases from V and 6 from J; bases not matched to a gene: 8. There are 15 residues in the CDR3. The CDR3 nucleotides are TGTGCCAGCAGCTTCAGCGGACTAGCGGGAGCCGAGCAGTACTTC. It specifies CASSFSGLAGAEQYF.

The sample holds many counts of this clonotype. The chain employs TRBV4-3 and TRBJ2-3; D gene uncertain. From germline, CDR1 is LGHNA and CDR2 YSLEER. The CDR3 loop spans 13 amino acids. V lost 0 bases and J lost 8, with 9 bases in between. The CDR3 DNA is TGCGCCAGCAGCCAAGATTCCCAGTTTACGCAGTATTTT. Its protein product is CASSQDSQFTQYF.

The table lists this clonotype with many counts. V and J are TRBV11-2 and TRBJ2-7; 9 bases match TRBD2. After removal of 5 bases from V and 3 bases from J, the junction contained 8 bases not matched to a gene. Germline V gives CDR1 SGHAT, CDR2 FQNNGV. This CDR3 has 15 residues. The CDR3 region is CASSGASGAGYEQYF. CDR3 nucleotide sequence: TGTGCCAGCAGCGGAGCTAGCGGGGCGGGCTACGAGCAGTACTTC.

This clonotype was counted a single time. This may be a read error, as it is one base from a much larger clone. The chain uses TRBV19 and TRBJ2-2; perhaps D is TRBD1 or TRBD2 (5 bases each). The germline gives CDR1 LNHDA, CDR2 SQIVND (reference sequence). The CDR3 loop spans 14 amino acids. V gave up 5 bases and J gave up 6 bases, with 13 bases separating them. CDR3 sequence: CASSFGLGAGELFF. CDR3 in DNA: TGTGCCAGTAGTTTCGGATTGGGGGCCGGGGAGCTGTTTTTT.

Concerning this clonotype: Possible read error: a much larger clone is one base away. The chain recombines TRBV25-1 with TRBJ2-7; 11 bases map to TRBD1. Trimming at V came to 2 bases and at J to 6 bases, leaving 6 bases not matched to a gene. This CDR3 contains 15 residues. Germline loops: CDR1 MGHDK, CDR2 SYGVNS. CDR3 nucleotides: TGTGCCAGCAGTGAAGGACAGGGGGCGGGGGTCGAGCAGTACTTC. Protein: CASSEGQGAGVEQYF.

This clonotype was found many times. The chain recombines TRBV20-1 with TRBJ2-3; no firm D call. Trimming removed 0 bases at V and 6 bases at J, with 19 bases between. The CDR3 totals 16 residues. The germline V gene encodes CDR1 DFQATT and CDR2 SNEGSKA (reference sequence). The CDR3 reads CSARDSKGRPLDTQYF. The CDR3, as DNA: TGCAGTGCTAGAGATTCCAAGGGCCGACCGTTGGATACGCAGTATTTT.

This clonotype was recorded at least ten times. The CDR3 DNA reads as TGTGCCAGCAGCTTAAGGCAGGAGTCAGCCAAAAACATTCAGTACTTC. It translates to CASSLRQESAKNIQYF. The rearrangement links TRBV13 to TRBJ2-4; D not resolved. CDR3 size: 16 residues. V lost 2 bases to trimming and J lost 0 bases, with 11 bases between them. CDR1 and CDR2 (germline): PRHDT, FYEKMQ (reference sequence).

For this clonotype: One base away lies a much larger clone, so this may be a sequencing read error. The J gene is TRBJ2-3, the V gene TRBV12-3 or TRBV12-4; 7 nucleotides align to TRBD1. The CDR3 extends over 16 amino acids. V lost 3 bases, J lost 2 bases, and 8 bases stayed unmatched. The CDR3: CASSFLEGGDTDTQYF. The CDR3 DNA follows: TGTGCCAGCAGTTTCCTCGAAGGGGGCGACACAGATACGCAGTATTTT.